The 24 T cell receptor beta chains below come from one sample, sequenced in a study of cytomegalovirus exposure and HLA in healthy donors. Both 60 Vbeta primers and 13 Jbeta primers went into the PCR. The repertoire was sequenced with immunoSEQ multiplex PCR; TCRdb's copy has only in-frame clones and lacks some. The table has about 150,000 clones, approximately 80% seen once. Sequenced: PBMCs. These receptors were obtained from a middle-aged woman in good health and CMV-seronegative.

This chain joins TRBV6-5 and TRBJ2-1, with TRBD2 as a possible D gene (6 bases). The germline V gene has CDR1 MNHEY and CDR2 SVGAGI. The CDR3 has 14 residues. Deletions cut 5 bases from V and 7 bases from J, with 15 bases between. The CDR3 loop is CASSKRRERNEQFF. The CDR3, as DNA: TGTGCCAGCAGTAAGCGCCGGGAGCGGAATGAGCAGTTCTTC.

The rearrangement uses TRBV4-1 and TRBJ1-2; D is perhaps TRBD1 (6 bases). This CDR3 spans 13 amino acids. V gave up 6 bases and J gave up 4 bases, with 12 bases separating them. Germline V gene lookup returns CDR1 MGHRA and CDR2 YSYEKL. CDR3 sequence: CASSKQGVYGYTF. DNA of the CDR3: TGCGCCAGCAGTAAACAGGGAGTCTATGGCTACACCTTC.

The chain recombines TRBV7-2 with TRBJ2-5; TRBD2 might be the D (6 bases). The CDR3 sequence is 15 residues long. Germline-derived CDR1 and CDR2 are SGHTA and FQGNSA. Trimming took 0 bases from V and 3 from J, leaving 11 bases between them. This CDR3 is CASSLALTGEETQYF. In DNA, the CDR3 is TGTGCCAGCAGCTTAGCACTTACGGGGGAAGAGACCCAGTACTTC. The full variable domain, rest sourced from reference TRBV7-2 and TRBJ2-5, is GAGVSQSPSNKVTEKGKDVELRCDPISGHTALYWYRQSLGQGLEFLIYFQGNSAPDKSGLPSDRFSAERTGGSVSTLTIQRTQQEDSAVYLCASSLALTGEETQYFGPGTRLLVL.

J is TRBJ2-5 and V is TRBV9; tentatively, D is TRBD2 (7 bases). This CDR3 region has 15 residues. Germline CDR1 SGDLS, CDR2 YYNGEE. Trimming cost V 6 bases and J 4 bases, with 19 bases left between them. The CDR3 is CASNRRGTPVETQYF. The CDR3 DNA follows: TGTGCCAGCAACAGGCGGGGGACACCCGTAGAGACCCAGTACTTC.

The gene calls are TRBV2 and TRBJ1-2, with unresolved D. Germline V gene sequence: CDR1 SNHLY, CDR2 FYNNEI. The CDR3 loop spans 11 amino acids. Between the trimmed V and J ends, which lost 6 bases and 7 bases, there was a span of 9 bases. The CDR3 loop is CASRETSGYTF. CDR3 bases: TGTGCCAGCAGGGAAACAAGTGGCTACACCTTC.

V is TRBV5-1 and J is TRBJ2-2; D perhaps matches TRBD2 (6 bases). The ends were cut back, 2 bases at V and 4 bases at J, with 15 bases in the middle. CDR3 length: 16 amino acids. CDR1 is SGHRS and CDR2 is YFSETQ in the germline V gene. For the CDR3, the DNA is TGCGCCAGCAGCTTAGGGGCGGGATTTGGCACCGGGGAGCTGTTTTTT. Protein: CASSLGAGFGTGELFF.

The CDR3 DNA sequence: TGTGCCAGCAGCTTAGGTACCCTAGCAACTGATACGCAGTATTTT. Protein product: CASSLGTLATDTQYF. The J gene is TRBJ2-3, the V gene TRBV7-6, with D maybe TRBD2 (5 bases). This CDR3 has 15 residues. The V gene lost 1 base and the J gene lost 6 bases, with 14 bases spanning the gap. In germline, CDR1 is SGHVS, CDR2 FNYEAQ.

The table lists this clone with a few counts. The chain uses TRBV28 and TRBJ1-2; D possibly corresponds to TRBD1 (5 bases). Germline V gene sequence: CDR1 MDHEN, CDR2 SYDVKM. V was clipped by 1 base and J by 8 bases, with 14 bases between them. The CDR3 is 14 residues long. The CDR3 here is CASSLSPGLLGYTF. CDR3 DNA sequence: TGTGCCAGCAGTTTATCTCCAGGGTTGTTAGGCTACACCTTC.

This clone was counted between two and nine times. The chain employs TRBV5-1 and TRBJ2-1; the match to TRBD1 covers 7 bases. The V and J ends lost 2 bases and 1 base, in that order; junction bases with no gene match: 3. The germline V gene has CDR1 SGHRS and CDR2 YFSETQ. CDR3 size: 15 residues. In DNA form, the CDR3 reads TGCGCCAGCAGCTTTGGACAGGTTTCCTACAATGAGCAGTTCTTC. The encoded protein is CASSFGQVSYNEQFF.

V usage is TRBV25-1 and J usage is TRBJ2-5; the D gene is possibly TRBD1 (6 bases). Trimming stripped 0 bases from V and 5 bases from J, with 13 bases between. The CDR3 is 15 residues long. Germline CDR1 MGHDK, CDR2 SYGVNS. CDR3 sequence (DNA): TGTGCCAGCAGTGAATACCTACAGGGAGATGAGACCCAGTACTTC. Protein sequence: CASSEYLQGDETQYF.

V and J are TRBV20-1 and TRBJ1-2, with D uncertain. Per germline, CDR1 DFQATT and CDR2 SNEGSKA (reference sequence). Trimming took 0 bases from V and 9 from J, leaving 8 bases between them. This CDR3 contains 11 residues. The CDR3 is CSARDRRRYTF. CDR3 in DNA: TGCAGTGCTAGAGATAGGCGGCGCTACACCTTC.

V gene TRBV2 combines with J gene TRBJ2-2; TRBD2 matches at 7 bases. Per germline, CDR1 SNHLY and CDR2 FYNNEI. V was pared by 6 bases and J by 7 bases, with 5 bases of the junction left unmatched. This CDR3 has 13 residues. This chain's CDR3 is CASRGGYIGELFF. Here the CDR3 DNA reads TGTGCCAGCAGGGGGGGGTACATCGGGGAGCTGTTTTTT.

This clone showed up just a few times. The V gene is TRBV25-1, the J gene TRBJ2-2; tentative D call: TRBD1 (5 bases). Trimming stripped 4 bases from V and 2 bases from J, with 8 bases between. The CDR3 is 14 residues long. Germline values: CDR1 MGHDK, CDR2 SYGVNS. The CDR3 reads CASSGGRNTGELFF. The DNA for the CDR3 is TGTGCCAGCAGTGGGGGCAGAAACACCGGGGAGCTGTTTTTT.

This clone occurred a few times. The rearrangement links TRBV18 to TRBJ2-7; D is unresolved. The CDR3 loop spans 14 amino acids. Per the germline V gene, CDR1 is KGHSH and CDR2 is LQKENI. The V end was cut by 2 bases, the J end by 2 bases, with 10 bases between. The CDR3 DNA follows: TGTGCCAGCTCACCATCCCAGAACACCTACGAGCAGTACTTC. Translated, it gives CASSPSQNTYEQYF. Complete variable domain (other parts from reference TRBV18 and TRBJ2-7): NAGVMQNPRHLVRRRGQEARLRCSPMKGHSHVYWYRQLPEEGLKFMVYLQKENIIDESGMPKERFSAEFPKEGPSILRIQQVVRGDSAAYFCASSPSQNTYEQYFGPGTRLTVT.

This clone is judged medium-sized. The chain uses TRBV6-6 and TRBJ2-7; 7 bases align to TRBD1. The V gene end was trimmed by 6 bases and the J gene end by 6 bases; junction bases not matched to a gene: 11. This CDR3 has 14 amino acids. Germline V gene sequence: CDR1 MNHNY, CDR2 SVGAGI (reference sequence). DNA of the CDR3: TGTGCCAGCAGACCCGGACAGGCATCGGGCGAGCAGTACTTC. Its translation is CASRPGQASGEQYF.

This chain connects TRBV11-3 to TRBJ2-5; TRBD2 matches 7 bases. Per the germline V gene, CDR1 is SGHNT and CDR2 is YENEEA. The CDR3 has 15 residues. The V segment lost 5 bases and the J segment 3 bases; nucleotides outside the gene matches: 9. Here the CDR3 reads CASSRAGAGEETQYF. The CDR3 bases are TGTGCCAGCAGCCGTGCAGGTGCGGGGGAAGAGACCCAGTACTTC. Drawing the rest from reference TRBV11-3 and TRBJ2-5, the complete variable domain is EAGVVQSPRYKIIEKKQPVAFWCNPISGHNTLYWYLQNLGQGPELLIRYENEEAVDDSQLPKDRFSAERLKGVDSTLKIQPAELGDSAVYLCASSRAGAGEETQYFGPGTRLLVL.

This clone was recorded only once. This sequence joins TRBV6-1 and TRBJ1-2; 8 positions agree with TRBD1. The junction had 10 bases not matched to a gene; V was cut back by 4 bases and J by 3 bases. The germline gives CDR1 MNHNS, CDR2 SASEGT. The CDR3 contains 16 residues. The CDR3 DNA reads TGTGCCAGCAGTGCCTCCCCTCTGACAGGGGACTATGGCTACACCTTC. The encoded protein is CASSASPLTGDYGYTF.

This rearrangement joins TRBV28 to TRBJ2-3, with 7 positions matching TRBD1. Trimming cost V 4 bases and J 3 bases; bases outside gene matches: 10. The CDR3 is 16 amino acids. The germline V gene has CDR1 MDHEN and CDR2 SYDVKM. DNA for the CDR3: TGTGCCAGCAGTTCCTGGACAGGCCCTGGGACAGATACGCAGTATTTT. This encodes CASSSWTGPGTDTQYF. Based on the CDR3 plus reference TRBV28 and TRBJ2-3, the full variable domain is DVKVTQSSRYLVKRTGEKVFLECVQDMDHENMFWYRQDPGLGLRLIYFSYDVKMKEKGDIPEGYSVSREKKERFSLILESASTNQTSMYLCASSSWTGPGTDTQYFGPGTRLTVL.

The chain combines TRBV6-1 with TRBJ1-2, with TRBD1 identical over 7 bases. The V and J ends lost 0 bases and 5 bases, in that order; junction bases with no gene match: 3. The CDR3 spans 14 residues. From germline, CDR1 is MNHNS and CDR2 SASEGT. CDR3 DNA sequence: TGTGCCAGCAGTGAAGCGTCCAGGGGGTATGGCTACACCTTC. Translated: CASSEASRGYGYTF.

The CDR3 sequence: CASQKRAGNTEAFF. CDR3 DNA sequence: TGTGCCTCCCAAAAGCGGGCAGGGAACACTGAAGCTTTCTTT. The V gene is TRBV28, the J gene TRBJ1-1; D gene uncertain. Germline CDR1 MDHEN, CDR2 SYDVKM. Trimming shortened V by 11 bases and J by 1 base, and 17 bases separated the two germline ends. The CDR3 has 14 amino acids.

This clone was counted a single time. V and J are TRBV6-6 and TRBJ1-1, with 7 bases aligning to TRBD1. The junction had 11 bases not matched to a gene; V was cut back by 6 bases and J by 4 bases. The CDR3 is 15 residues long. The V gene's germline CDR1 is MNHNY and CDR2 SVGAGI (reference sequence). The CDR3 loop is CASSPLGQTATEAFF. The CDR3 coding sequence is TGTGCCAGCAGCCCTCTGGGACAGACGGCCACTGAAGCTTTCTTT.

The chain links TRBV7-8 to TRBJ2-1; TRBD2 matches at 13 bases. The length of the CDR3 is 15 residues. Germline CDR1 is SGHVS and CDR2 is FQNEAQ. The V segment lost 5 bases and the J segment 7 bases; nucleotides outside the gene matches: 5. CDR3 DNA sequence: TGTGCCAGCAGCGATTGGACTAGCGGGAGTAATGAGCAGTTCTTC. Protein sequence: CASSDWTSGSNEQFF.

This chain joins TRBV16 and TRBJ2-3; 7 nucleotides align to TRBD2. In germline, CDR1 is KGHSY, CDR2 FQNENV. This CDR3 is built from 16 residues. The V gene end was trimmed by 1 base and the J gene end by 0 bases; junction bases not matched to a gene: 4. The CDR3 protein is CASSQFGLESTDTQYF. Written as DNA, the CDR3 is TGTGCCAGCAGCCAATTCGGACTAGAAAGCACAGATACGCAGTATTTT.

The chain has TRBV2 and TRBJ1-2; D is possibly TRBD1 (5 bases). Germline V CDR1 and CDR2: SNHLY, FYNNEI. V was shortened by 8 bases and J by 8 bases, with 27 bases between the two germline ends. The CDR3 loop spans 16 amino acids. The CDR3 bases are TGTGCCAGCTGGGCAGGGTGGAAAAGCCAAGATCGGGGCTACACCTTC. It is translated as CASWAGWKSQDRGYTF.